The TCR beta chain under discussion was sequenced for a study of PD-1 blockade in classical Hodgkin lymphoma (dated by TCRdb to 2019 to 2021). For context, the study as a whole: Nivolumab dosing was 3 mg/kg intravenously every 2 weeks, continuing until either disease progression or unacceptable toxicity. The study used TCR beta sequencing and CyTOF to define a peripheral blood immune signature of response to PD-1 blockade in classical Hodgkin lymphoma. What the authors observed across the whole study: Lower diversity was seen in patients whose nivolumab began less than 1 year after ASCT, and these patients were left out of later analyses so that immune reconstitution would not confound the results. The study was limited to a single clinical trial cohort, and causes of repertoire differences, possibly disease activity or prior therapy, remained undefined. Baseline TCR diversity was reported to be lower in newly diagnosed patients than in healthy donors and to be lower still in relapsed/refractory patients. Trial patients achieving complete response had baseline diversity similar to newly diagnosed patients, whereas partial responders and progressors had significantly lower diversity. By C4D1, a significant rise was seen in CD4+ TCR diversity but not in CD8+ TCR diversity (p=0.0027 vs p=0.16), and the rise was most apparent among complete responders (p=0.02).

A remark on this clone: It lacks a known antigen. Qualities for individual bases were not recorded, and no much larger clone is one base off.

Genomic DNA was extracted with the Qiagen DNeasy kit from unsorted PBMCs and from negatively selected CD4+ and CD8+ fractions. TCR beta CDR3 regions were amplified by immunoSEQ multiplex PCR using primers annealing to V and J segments. Amplification bias was minimized using a synthetic immune receptor repertoire, and residual bias was removed computationally after sequencing. Concerning the study's data processing: Repertoire diversity was quantified as the Shannon entropy index using custom Python scripts. Unsorted, CD4+ and CD8+ repertoires were analyzed separately, except in combined analyses where CD4+ and CD8+ sequences were merged in silico. A clone was considered expanded if an increase in frequency of at least 2-fold after treatment relative to C1D1 was found, and a pseudocount of 0.5 was applied to clones undetected at baseline. Clones with 0 or 1 copy at C1D1 were defined as singleton clones, while clones with 2 or more copies were defined as non-singleton clones. Clones expanded in unsorted samples were assigned a CD4+, CD8+ or unknown annotation through matching of protein sequences in sorted samples from the same patient. Diversity changes from C1D1 to C4D1 were tested in paired samples using Wilcoxon tests. TCRdb's version of the immuneACCESS table is confined to in-frame rearrangements and falls short of the full clone set. An unresolved V gene accounts for under half of the shortfall where checked; the remainder is of unknown origin. V and J calls and clone size are as listed in that table; D and trimming were resolved from the DNA. The sample has tens of thousands of clones on record, over 60% of them singletons. The leading ten clones occupy about 15% of the sample.

The V and J ends are trimmed by 1 base and 3 bases, leaving 8 bases between them. The germline V gene yields SGDLS for CDR1 and YYNGEE for CDR2. Reading from cysteine to phenylalanine, the CDR3 counts 14 amino acids. Kept here is only the CDR3 DNA, which spans 42 bases and is read in frame from base 1. The time point label here, explained by the study, means: cycle 1 day 1 (C1D1), immediately before nivolumab initiation. All trial patients had relapsed after autologous stem cell transplantation, with cohorts A, B and C differing in prior brentuximab vedotin exposure. A total of more than 55 patients with relapsed/refractory classical Hodgkin lymphoma made up the trial cohort, and each patient's best overall response was complete response, partial response or progressive disease. Single-agent nivolumab was administered to trial patients in the multi-cohort phase II CheckMate 205 trial. An independent review committee assessed best overall response using the 2007 International Working Group response criteria. Trial PBMCs were collected just before the start of nivolumab (C1D1) and during therapy at cycle 2 day 1 and cycle 4 day 1. Peripheral blood was collected in 8 mL Vacutainer Cell Preparation Tubes, from which PBMCs were isolated by centrifugation and then cryopreserved.

The sequencing used peripheral blood mononuclear cells (PBMCs), collected at baseline. The V gene is TRBV9 and the J gene is TRBJ2-1; confidence is insufficient to name the D gene. This TCR came from a human donor with classical Hodgkin lymphoma. This receptor has the CDR3 CASSVTGYYNEQFF. In nucleotide form, the sequence is TGTGCCAGCAGCGTAACTGGGTACTACAATGAGCAGTTCTTC. Reference TRBV9 and TRBJ2-1 genes cover what lies past the CDR3, so the full variable domain is DSGVTQTPKHLITATGQRVTLRCSPRSGDLSVYWYQQSLDQGLQFLIQYYNGEERAKGNILERFSAQQFPDLHSELNLSSLELGDSALYFCASSVTGYYNEQFFGPGTRLTVL.